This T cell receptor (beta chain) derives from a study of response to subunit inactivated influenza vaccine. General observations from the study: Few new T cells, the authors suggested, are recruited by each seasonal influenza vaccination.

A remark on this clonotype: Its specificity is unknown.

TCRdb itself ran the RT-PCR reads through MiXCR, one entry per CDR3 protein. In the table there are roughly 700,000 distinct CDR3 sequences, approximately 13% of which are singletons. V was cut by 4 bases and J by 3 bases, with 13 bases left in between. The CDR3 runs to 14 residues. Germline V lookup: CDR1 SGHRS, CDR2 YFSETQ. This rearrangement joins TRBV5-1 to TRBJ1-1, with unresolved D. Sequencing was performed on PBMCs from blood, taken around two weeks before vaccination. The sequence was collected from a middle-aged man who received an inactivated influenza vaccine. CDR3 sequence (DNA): TGCGCCAGCAGCCCCGGAAGGAGGGACACTGAAGCTTTCTTT. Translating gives CASSPGRRDTEAFF.